This T cell receptor beta chain was profiled in a study of blood T cell repertoires in COVID-19 (TCRdb year 2020). Broadly, across the study: Samples covering the acute and convalescent phases of COVID-19 were provided by collaborators in the United States, Italy and Spain. Where available, HLA class I and class II types were obtained from metadata supplied by the sample provider rather than from assay-based typing. The dataset comprised deeply sampled blood TCRbeta repertoires from subjects exposed to, actively infected with, or recovered from COVID-19. The prospective study material was composed of cDNA or gDNA derived from T cells, B-cell-depleted T cells, or PBMCs. Sample metadata almost always included a de-identified subject ID, COVID-19 status, age in years and sex. Samples were obtained from the ongoing ImmuneRACE study (first 160 participants) and from about 1,300 subjects provided by 6 global collaborators. The repertoires were made available in a free public database intended to serve as a resource for research on the immune response to SARS-CoV-2. Here is what the overall study found, with its caveats: How much clinical and demographic metadata was included differed by source and by participant, and the metadata was provided uncurated.

The collaborating institutions used their own protocols to collect whole blood in K2EDTA tubes. For TCRbeta analysis, collaborators shipped samples as frozen whole blood, isolated PBMCs, or DNA extracted from either of those sample types. Note on this clone: It lacks a known antigen. The input lacks base qualities; no much larger clone sits a single base away.

TCRbeta CDR3 regions were amplified from genomic DNA by means of the immunoSEQ Assay, a bias-controlled multiplex PCR. Per the source publication's procedure: Within the assay, amplification of reference gene primers was used to estimate how many nucleated cells each sample contained. To quantify the absolute abundance of each unique TCRbeta CDR3 rearrangement, sequence reads were collapsed and filtered. For each sample, productive Simpson clonality was calculated as the square root of Simpson's diversity index across productive rearrangements. Sourced from immuneACCESS, this table was stored by TCRdb with only in-frame sequences that have V and J called. A share of the clones is absent; for the studies checked, an unresolved V gene accounts for under half, and the remainder has no known explanation. Clone size and the V and J calls come from that table; the DNA yielded D and trimming. This sample lists roughly 250,000 clones; 80% to 85% were detected once. 4% to 5.5% of the sample is taken by the ten largest.

After removal of 3 bases from V and 3 bases from J, the junction retains 4 bases not matched to a gene. The germline V gene (reference sequence) yields LGHDT for CDR1 and YNNKEL for CDR2. Spanning cysteine to phenylalanine, the CDR3 consists of 15 amino acids. Here the CDR3 DNA is all that survives: 45 bases in frame from base 1. The receptor was isolated from a man aged 45-65 years with active or convalescent COVID-19. Material: peripheral blood. The rearranged chain carries TRBV3-1 (or the pseudogene TRBV3-2) and TRBJ2-7; 11 junctional bases match TRBD2. The DNA is TGTGCCAGCAGCCAGTTTCTAGCGGGGGGCTACGAGCAGTACTTC. It translates as CASSQFLAGGYEQYF.